This T cell receptor beta chain appears in the sequencing data of a study of blood T cell repertoires in COVID-19. In the study overall: Both acute and convalescent COVID-19 samples were obtained from the United States, Italy and Spain. T cells, B-cell-depleted T cells, or PBMCs supplied cDNA or gDNA.

Methods used by the authors: Estimation of nucleated cell counts was performed using reference gene primer amplification. Sequenced by immunoSEQ multiplex PCR; TCRdb stores in-frame clones only, minus some. V, J and clone size were drawn from that table, and D and trimming were deduced from the DNA. The sample includes around 160,000 clones, 85% to 95% seen only once; the top ten take 2%. Germline CDR1 and CDR2: SGHKS and YYEKEE (reference sequence). With 0 bases removed from V and 5 bases from J, the gap between germline ends came to 17 bases. CDR3 size: 16 residues. The sample was peripheral blood. The TCR was taken from a woman aged 60-75 years with COVID-19, enrolled during active disease. The chain carries TRBV5-5 and TRBJ1-1, with D possibly matching TRBD1 (5 bases). CDR3 DNA: TGTGCCAGCAGCTTGGACCTTCGGGGGTTCGGTACTGAAGCTTTCTTT. It specifies CASSLDLRGFGTEAFF.